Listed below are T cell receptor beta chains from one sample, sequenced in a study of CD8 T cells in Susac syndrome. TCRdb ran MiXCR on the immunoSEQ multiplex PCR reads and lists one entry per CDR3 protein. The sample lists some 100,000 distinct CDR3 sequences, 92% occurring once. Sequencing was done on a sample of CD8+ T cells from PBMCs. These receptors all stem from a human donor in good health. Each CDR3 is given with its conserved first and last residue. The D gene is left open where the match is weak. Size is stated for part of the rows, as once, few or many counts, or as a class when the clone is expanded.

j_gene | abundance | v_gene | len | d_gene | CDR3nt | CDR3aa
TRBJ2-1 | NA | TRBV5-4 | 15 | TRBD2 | TGTGCCAGCAGCGCGGGACTAGCGGGCGCCGATGAGCAGTTCTTC | CASSAGLAGADEQFF
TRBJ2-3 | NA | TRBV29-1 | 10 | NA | TGCAGCGGAGGACGCGATACGCAGTATTTT | CSGGRDTQYF
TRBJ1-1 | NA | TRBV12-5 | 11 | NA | TGTGCTAGTGGTTTAGGAGTTGAAGCTTTCTTT | CASGLGVEAFF
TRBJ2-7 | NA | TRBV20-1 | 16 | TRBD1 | TGCAGTGCCCCAGAAGCAAGGACAGGGAATACCTACGAGCAGTACTTC | CSAPEARTGNTYEQYF
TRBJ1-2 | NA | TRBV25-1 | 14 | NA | TGTGCCAGCCAGGACAGCGGACTTAACTATGGCTACACCTTC | CASQDSGLNYGYTF
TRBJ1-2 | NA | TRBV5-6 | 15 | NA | TGTGCCAGCAGCTTGAGGATTACAGGAAACTATGGCTACACCTTC | CASSLRITGNYGYTF
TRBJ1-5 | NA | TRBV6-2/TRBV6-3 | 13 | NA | TGTGCCAGCCGGGAAACAGGAGGACAGCCCCAGCATTTT | CASRETGGQPQHF
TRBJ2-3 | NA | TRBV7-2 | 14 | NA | TGTGCCAGCAGCTTTACCCAGCTCACAGATACGCAGTATTTT | CASSFTQLTDTQYF
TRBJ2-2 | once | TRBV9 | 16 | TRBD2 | TGTGCCAGCAGCGTAGGCCTAGCGGAGAACACCGGGGAGCTGTTTTTT | CASSVGLAENTGELFF
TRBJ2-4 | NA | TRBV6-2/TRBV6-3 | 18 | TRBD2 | TGTGCCAGCAGTCCCCGAGTAGCGGGAGTACTAGCCAAAAACATTCAGTACTTC | CASSPRVAGVLAKNIQYF
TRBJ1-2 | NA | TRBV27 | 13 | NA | TGTGCCAGCAGTTTAAGTCAAGAAGATGGCTACACCTTC | CASSLSQEDGYTF
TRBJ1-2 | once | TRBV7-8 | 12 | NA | TGTGCCAGCAGCTCCGTCCACTATGGCTACACCTTC | CASSSVHYGYTF
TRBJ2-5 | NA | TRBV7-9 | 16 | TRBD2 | TGTGCCAGCAGTTCTCCCGGGGGGACGTTTCGGGAGACCCAGTACTTC | CASSSPGGTFRETQYF
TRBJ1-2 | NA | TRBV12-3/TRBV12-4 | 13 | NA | TGTGCCAGCAGCTCTGGATCGGAGTATGGCTACACCTTC | CASSSGSEYGYTF
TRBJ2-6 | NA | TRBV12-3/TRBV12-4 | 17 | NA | TGTGCCAGCAGTTTACCGCAGGGGGGAGATGGGGCCAACGTCCTGACTTTC | CASSLPQGGDGANVLTF
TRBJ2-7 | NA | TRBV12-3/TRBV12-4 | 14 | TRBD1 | TGTGCCAGCAGTCACGGGACAGGGGGCTACGAGCAGTACTTC | CASSHGTGGYEQYF
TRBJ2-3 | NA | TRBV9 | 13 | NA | TGTGCCAGCAGCCCCCACTCCCCAGATACGCAGTATTTT | CASSPHSPDTQYF
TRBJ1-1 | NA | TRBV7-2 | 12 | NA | TGTGCCAGCAGCACGCGACAGACTGAAGCTTTCTTT | CASSTRQTEAFF
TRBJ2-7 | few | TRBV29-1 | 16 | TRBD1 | TGCAGCGTTGGCCTAAGCCCGGGACAGACTACCTACGAGCAGTACTTC | CSVGLSPGQTTYEQYF
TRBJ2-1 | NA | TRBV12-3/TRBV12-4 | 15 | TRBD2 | TGTGCCAGCAGTAGTAGGGGAGCGGGGCTTAATGAGCAGTTCTTC | CASSSRGAGLNEQFF
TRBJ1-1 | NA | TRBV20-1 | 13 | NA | TGCAGTGCTAGAGGGACGGTGAACACTGAAGCTTTCTTT | CSARGTVNTEAFF
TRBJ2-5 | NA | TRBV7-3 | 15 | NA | TGTGCCAGCAGCCTTAACAGGGATCCCCAAGAGACCCAGTACTTC | CASSLNRDPQETQYF
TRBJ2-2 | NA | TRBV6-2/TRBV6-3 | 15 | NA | TGTGCCAGCAGTTACTCCCAGGTGAACACCGGGGAGCTGTTTTTT | CASSYSQVNTGELFF
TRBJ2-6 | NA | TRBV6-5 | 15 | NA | TGTGCCAGCAGTCACGATTCGTCTGGGGCCAACGTCCTGACTTTC | CASSHDSSGANVLTF
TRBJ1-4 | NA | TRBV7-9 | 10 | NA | TGTGCCAGCAGTGGGGAAAAACTGTTTTTT | CASSGEKLFF
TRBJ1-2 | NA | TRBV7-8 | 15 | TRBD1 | TGTGCCAGCAGCACCCGGGACAGGGGCAACTATGGCTACACCTTC | CASSTRDRGNYGYTF
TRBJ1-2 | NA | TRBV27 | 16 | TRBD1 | TGTGCCAGCAGTATCACAGGGGGCCCCTCTAACTATGGCTACACCTTC | CASSITGGPSNYGYTF
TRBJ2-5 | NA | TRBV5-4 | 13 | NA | TGTGCCAGCAGCCCGGACTCAATTGAGACCCAGTACTTC | CASSPDSIETQYF
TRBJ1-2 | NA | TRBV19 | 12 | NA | TGTGCCAGTTCCAAAGTAAACTATGGCTACACCTTC | CASSKVNYGYTF
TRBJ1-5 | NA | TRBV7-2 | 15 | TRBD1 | TGTGCCAGTACTCCACAGGGGTCCAACAATCAGCCCCAGCATTTT | CASTPQGSNNQPQHF
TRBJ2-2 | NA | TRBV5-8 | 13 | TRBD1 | TGTGCCAGCAGCTTCAGGGGGACCGGGGAGCTGTTTTTT | CASSFRGTGELFF
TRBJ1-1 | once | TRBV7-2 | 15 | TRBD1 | TGTGCCAGCAGCCCCACCCAGGCAGGGGGTATTGGAGCTTTCTTT | CASSPTQAGGIGAFF
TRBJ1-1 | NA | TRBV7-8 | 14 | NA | TGTGCCAGCAGCTCAAGACAGGCGTCCACTGAAGCTTTCTTT | CASSSRQASTEAFF
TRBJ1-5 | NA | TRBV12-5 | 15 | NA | TGTGCTAGTGGTTTGGATGCCCCTATCAATCAGCCCCAGCATTTT | CASGLDAPINQPQHF
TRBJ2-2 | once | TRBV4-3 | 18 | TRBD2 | TGCGCCAGCAGCCAAGATCAACCGGGGGGGATCAATTCCGGGGAGCTGTTTTTT | CASSQDQPGGINSGELFF
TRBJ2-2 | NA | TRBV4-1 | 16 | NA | TGCGCCAGCAGCCAAGGGTCGACAGGGAGGGGCGGGGAGCTGTTTTTT | CASSQGSTGRGGELFF
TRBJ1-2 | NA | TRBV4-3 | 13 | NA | TGCGCCAGCAGCCAAGGAGGAGTCTATGGCTACACCTTC | CASSQGGVYGYTF
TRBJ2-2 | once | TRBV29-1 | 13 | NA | TGCAGCGGGGGACCAGGGAACACCGGGGAGCTGTTTTTT | CSGGPGNTGELFF
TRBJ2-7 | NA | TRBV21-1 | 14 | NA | TGTGCCAGCAGCAAGCGTAGAAGAGGGGTAGAGCAGTACTTC | CASSKRRRGVEQYF
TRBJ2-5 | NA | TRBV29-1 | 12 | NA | TGCAGCGCCCTGATCGGGCAGGAGACCCAGTACTTC | CSALIGQETQYF
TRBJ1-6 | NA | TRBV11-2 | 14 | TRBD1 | TGTGCCAGCAGCTTCATGGGACAGGGATCACCCCTCCACTTT | CASSFMGQGSPLHF
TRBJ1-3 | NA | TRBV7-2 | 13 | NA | TGTGCCAGCAGCCCCTCGCCGGGAAACACCATATATTTT | CASSPSPGNTIYF
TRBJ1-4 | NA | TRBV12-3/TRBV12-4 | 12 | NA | TGTGCCAGCAGTTCAGGGGTTGAAAAACTGTTTTTT | CASSSGVEKLFF
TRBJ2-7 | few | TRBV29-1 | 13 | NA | TGCAGCGCGACCGGACAGAGAGCCTACGAGCAGTACTTC | CSATGQRAYEQYF
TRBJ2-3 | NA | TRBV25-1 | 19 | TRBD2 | TGTGCCAGCAGTCCTTCCTGGGCGGGAGTTCGCCCCTACACAGATACGCAGTATTTT | CASSPSWAGVRPYTDTQYF
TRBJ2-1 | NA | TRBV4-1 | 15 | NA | TGCGCCAGCAGCCACGCGGCCACCACCAACAATGAGCAGTTCTTC | CASSHAATTNNEQFF
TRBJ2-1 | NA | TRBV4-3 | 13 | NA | TGCGCCAGCAGCCCGCAGACATACAATGAGCAGTTCTTC | CASSPQTYNEQFF
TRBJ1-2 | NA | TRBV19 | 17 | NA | TGTGCCAGTAGTATTCTACTAGATGCAGTCGTCTCGTATGGCTACACCTTC | CASSILLDAVVSYGYTF
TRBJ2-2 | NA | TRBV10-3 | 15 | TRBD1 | TGTGCCATCAGTCCTGGACAGGGAAGTGTCGGGGAGCTGTTTTTT | CAISPGQGSVGELFF
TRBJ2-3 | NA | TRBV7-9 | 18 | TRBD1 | TGTGCCAGCAGCCGTTTCGGGGGACAGGGGTTCGGCACAGATACGCAGTATTTT | CASSRFGGQGFGTDTQYF